This T cell receptor beta chain is drawn from a study of beta chain features in type 1 diabetes (dated by TCRdb to the late 2010s). Describing the broader study: Mean age, gender distribution, total cell number and subset yield were not different between patients and healthy donors. The study compared TCRB repertoires of sorted circulating CD4+ T cell subsets between recently diagnosed type 1 diabetes patients and matched healthy donors. A total of 90 million to 140 million sorted cells were examined across all samples, and RNA yield correlated strongly with the number of cells per subset. Regulatory and stem cell-like memory subsets were obtained from only 8 patients and about eight healthy donors, while naive and central memory subsets were obtained from all 30 or so donors. Beyond this particular receptor, the publication reports: A moderate but significant shortening of TCRB CDR3 length was observed in type 1 diabetes patients in all four CD4+ subsets. Sequencing cDNA rather than genomic DNA could over-represent highly expressing activated cells, although activation and CD3 levels did not differ between groups. PCR may preferentially amplify shorter templates, but because patient and control samples were amplified and corrected together, any resulting skew would affect both groups equally. At VDJ recombination sites, type 1 diabetes patients had fewer insertions and more deleted nucleotides, which implies abnormalities in thymic rearrangement. The naive, central memory and regulatory TCRB repertoires appeared to resemble one another more closely among patients than among healthy donors. Because small numbers of individuals were included in the HLA sub-analyses, any influence of HLA type on TCRB rearrangement was left unresolved.

The High Capacity cDNA Reverse Transcription Kit was used to reverse transcribe all of the isolated RNA, meaning that expressed TCRB transcripts were what got sequenced. Naive, central memory and regulatory T cell samples underwent deep immunoSEQ sequencing, averaging about 3.57 million total reads per sample. After sorted cells were lysed in RLT buffer, RNA was extracted with DNase-treated RNeasy Micro or Mini kits, with the choice depending on cell number. Each cell subset was processed on its own to prevent cross-contamination, while patient and healthy donor samples were processed together. Using the immunoSEQ multiplex PCR, TCRB sequences were amplified from cDNA into 87-bp fragments spanning the CDR3 region. The amplicons were sequenced using the Illumina HiSeq platform. Concerning the study's data processing: PCR bias was computationally corrected using synthetic template baselines, reads within Hamming distance 2 were collapsed, and singletons that could not be merged were discarded. By aligning reads against IMGT, V, D and J genes, CDR3 length, and insertions or deletions at six rearrangement sites were assigned. Within each subset, clonotype counts were normalized to the number of sorted cells before true diversity and Gini coefficients were calculated with the tcR R package. The overlap coefficient, calculated on TCRB nucleotide sequences, was used to quantify repertoire sharing. Out-of-frame TCRB sequences from naive cells were analyzed as a proxy for the pre-selection repertoire. In TCRdb, the immuneACCESS table is reduced to in-frame sequences with V and J assigned. These tables do not hold every clone; where another copy was compared, an unresolved V gene accounts for under half, and the others remain unexplained. V and J calls and clone size come straight from that table; D and trimming were deduced from the DNA. This sample lists hundreds of thousands of clones; around 15% were detected once. The top ten hold approximately 0.042% of the sample.

This clone was observed a few times. Its antigen is still unknown. Base-call qualities are not available, and no considerably larger clone is one nucleotide away. Distinct nucleotide sequences in the sample also encode this CDR3. Each donor gave one peripheral blood draw, averaging roughly 120 mL, which was collected into heparinised tubes. A BD FACSAria II and a panel including CD45RO, CCR7, CD25, CD127, CD95 and CD27 were used to sort naive, central memory, regulatory and stem cell-like memory CD4+ T cells. Purity was above 95% for every sorted population. PBMCs were separated immediately by Lymphoprep density gradient centrifugation and were stained directly, without being cultured. So that batch effects would be minimized, each experiment stained and sorted samples in pairs, pairing one healthy donor with one patient. V drops 0 bases and J drops 4 bases, leaving 3 bases in between. The CDR3, from cysteine to phenylalanine, totals 12 residues. Only CDR3 DNA is held: 36 bases, read in frame from base 1. The germline V gene (reference sequence) supplies CDR1 LNHNV and CDR2 YYDKDF.

The clonotype comes from a man aged 18 to 30 with type 1 diabetes. The material sequenced was naive CD4+ T cells from blood. Taken with the paper, the label for cell subset or site translates to: true naive CD4+ T cells. The sequence links TRBV15 to TRBJ1-2, with the D gene not confidently named. Here the CDR3 is given as CATSREGYGYTF. The sequenced DNA: TGTGCCACCAGCAGAGAGGGCTATGGCTACACCTTC.